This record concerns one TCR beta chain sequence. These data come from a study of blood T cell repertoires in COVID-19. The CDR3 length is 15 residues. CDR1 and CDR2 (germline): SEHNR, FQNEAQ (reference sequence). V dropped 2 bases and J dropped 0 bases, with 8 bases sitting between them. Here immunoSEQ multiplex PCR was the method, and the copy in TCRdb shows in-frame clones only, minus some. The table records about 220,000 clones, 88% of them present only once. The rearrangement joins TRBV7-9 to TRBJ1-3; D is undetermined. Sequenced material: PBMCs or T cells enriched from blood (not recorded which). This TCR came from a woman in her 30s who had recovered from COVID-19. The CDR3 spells CASSLNALSGNTIYF. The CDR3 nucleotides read TGTGCCAGCAGCTTAAACGCACTCTCTGGAAACACCATATATTTT.